This TCR beta chain derives from a study of blood T cell repertoires in COVID-19. TCRdb's table, derived via immunoSEQ multiplex PCR, lists solely in-frame clones and lacks some. In the table there are 150,000 to 180,000 clones, 65% to 90% of which are singletons. With 1 base clipped from V and 7 bases from J, the junction kept 3 bases outside the gene matches. This CDR3 is 13 amino acids long. CDR1 MNHNS and CDR2 SASEGT come from the germline V gene. The rearrangement uses TRBV6-1 and TRBJ1-2, with TRBD1 matching over 7 bases. The sequence was obtained from a woman aged 55-70 years with COVID-19, enrolled during active disease. Specimen: peripheral blood. The CDR3 DNA sequence: TGTGCCAGCAGTGAAGGACAGGGTACTGGCTACACCTTC. Translated: CASSEGQGTGYTF.